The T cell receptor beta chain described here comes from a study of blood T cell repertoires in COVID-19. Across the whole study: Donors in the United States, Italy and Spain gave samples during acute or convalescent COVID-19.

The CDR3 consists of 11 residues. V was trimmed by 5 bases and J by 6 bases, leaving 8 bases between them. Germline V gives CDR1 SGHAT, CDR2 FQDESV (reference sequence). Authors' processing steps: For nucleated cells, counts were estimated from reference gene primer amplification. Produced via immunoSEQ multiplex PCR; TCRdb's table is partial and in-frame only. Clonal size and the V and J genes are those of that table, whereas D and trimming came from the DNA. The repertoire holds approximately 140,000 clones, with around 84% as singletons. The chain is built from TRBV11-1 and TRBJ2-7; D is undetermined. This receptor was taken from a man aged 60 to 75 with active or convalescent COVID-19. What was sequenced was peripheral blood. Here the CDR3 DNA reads TGTGCCAGCAGCACTATCGCCGAGCAGTACTTC. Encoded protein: CASSTIAEQYF.